This TCR beta chain comes out of a study of early T cells in non-severe SARS-CoV-2 infection (dated by TCRdb to the early 2020s). Some background on the complete study: Bulk RNA from unsorted whole blood was used for TCR sequencing, so alpha and beta chains could not be paired. Here is what the overall study found, with its caveats: VDJdb matching was skewed toward anti-spike CD8 responses and likely underestimated virus-specific expansions by missing private and CD4 specificities.

This was a case-control study nested in a cohort of healthcare workers in London, UK, who had nasopharyngeal swab PCR tests and blood samples taken every week. Healthcare workers were recruited during the week of the UK lockdown, between 23 and 31 March 2020, and followed weekly for up to 16 weeks. The CDR3 contains 14 residues, cysteine and phenylalanine counted. Only the CDR3 region is kept as DNA, spanning 42 bases read in frame from base 1. The germline V gene encodes CDR1 WSHSY and CDR2 SAAADI. V lost 4 bases and J lost 1 base; the stretch between them is 9 bases long. Library creation used 5' RACE. Sequenced on a NextSeq 500. The TCR library protocol attached unique molecular identifiers to individual cDNA molecules to correct for sequencing error and PCR bias. Sequencing covered both TCR alpha and beta chains, and within each sample the abundances of alpha and beta sequences were tightly co-correlated. Regarding the original processing steps: Decombinator V4 was used to annotate TCR sequences for V gene, J gene and CDR3. TCRs were defined as expanded if a significant change between any two time points was detected under a Poisson model with p below 0.0001. Abundances of TCRs were expressed as counts per million after normalisation to the total number of TCRs sequenced in each sample. TRAV1-2 paired with TRAJ12, TRAJ20 or TRAJ33 defined MAIT TCRs, while TRAV10 paired with TRAJ18 defined iNKT TCRs. VDJdb, accessed on 1 November 2021, was searched for TCRs annotated for CMV, EBV and SARS-CoV-2, and TCRs annotated for more than one antigen were excluded. The public reads were reanalyzed by TCRdb: fastp trimming at Q25, MiXCR alignment, in-frame beta chains only. Each CDR3 protein appears once, grouped with its most common genes and DNA. These V and J calls derive from TCRdb rather than the authors' analysis. The sample table holds over 50,000 distinct CDR3 sequences, of which 15% were seen once. The ten largest account for less than 12% of the sample.

Worth noting for this clonotype: Its antigen remains undetermined. Per-nucleotide qualities are absent, and no much larger clonotype sits a single base away.

Sequenced material: whole blood, taken at baseline. The sequence derives from an adult who was a healthcare worker with PCR-confirmed SARS-CoV-2 infection or an uninfected control (not recorded which). The chain joins TRBV10-2 to TRBJ2-3; no D gene is confidently identified. The CDR3 protein: CASSGPRGTDTQYF. The nucleotides are TGCGCCAGCAGTGGCCCTCGAGGCACAGATACGCAGTATTTT.